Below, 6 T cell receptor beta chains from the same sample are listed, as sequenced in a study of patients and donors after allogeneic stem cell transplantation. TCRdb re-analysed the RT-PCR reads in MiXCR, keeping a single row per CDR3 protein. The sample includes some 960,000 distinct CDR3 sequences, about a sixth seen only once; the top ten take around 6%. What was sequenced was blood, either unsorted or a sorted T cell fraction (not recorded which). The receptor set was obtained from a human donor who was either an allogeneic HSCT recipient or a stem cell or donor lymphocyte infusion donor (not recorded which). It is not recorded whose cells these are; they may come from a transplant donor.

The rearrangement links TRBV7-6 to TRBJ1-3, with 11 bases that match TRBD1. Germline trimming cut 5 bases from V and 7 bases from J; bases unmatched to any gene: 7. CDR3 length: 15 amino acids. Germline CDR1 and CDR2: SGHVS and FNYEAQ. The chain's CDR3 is CASSPRTGGGNTIYF. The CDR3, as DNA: TGTGCCAGCAGCCCGCGGACAGGGGGCGGGAACACCATATATTTT.

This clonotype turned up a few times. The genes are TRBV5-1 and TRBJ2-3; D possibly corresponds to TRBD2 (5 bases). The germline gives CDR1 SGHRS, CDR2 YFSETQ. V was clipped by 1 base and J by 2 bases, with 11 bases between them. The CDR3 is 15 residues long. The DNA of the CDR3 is TGCGCCAGCAGCTTGTTGCGGGCTGACACAGATACGCAGTATTTT. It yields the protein CASSLLRADTDTQYF.

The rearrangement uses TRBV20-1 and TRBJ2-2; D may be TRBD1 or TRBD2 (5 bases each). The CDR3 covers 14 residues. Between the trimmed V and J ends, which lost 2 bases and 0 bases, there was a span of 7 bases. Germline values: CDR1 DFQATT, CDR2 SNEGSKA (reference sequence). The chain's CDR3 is CSARSGPNTGELFF. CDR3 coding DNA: TGCAGTGCTAGATCGGGGCCGAACACCGGGGAGCTGTTTTTT.

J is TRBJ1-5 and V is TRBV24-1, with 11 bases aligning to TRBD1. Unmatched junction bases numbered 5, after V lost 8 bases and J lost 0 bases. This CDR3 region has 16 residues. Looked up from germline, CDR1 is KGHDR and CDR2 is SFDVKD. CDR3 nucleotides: TGTGCCACCAAGGACAGGGGGCCACCTAGCAATCAGCCCCAGCATTTT. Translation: CATKDRGPPSNQPQHF.

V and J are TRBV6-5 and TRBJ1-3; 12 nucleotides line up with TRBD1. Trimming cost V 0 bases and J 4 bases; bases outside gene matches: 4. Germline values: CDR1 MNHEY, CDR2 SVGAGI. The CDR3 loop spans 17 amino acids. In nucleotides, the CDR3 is TGTGCCAGCAGTTACTCCGCGGGACAGGGGGCGGGAAACACCATATATTTT. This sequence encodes CASSYSAGQGAGNTIYF.

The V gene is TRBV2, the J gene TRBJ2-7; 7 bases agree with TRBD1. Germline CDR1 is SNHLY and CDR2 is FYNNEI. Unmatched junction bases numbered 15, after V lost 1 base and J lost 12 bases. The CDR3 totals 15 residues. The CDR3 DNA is TGTGCCAGCAGTGAAGGACAGGGACAGTCTACCTTGAGGTACTTC. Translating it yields CASSEGQGQSTLRYF. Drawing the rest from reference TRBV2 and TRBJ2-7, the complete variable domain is EPEVTQTPSHQVTQMGQEVILRCVPISNHLYFYWYRQILGQKVEFLVSFYNNEISEKSEIFDDQFSVERPDGSNFTLKIRSTKLEDSAMYFCASSEGQGQSTLRYFGPGTRLTVT.